The 8 T cell receptor beta chains in this list originate from one sample, sequenced in a study of blood T cell repertoires in COVID-19. Only in-frame clones appear in the TCRdb table, and some are missing; sequencing was by immunoSEQ multiplex PCR. The sample shows about 190,000 clones, around 80% of them seen only once. The source material was peripheral blood. The source is a woman older than 75 with active or convalescent COVID-19.

The gene calls are TRBV19 and TRBJ1-5, with TRBD1 matching over 8 bases. Germline lookup yields CDR1 LNHDA and CDR2 SQIVND (reference sequence). This CDR3 has 15 amino acids. Trimming removed 2 bases from V and 7 bases from J; junction bases left unmatched: 7. CDR3 protein: CASSITDRAEQPQHF. The CDR3 coding sequence is TGTGCCAGTAGTATAACGGACAGGGCGGAACAGCCCCAGCATTTT.

This clone has a single count. The gene calls are TRBV4-2 and TRBJ2-3; TRBD1 matches at 10 bases. The CDR3 has 19 residues. Germline trimming cut 4 bases from V and 0 bases from J; bases unmatched to any gene: 13. Germline V gene data show CDR1 as LGHNA and CDR2 as YNFKEQ. The CDR3 nucleotides are TGTGCCAGCAGCCCACGGGACAGGGGACTGAGTTCTAGCACAGATACGCAGTATTTT. Translating it yields CASSPRDRGLSSSTDTQYF.

The chain couples TRBV12-3 or TRBV12-4 to TRBJ2-7; no clear D gene. The length of the CDR3 is 13 residues. The V end was cut by 3 bases, the J end by 6 bases, with 12 bases between. CDR3 sequence reads: CASSFLTPVEQYF. As DNA, the CDR3 is TGTGCCAGCAGTTTCCTTACGCCGGTCGAGCAGTACTTC.

This clone was observed once. The chain couples TRBV6-5 to TRBJ2-5, with 12 bases fitting TRBD1. This CDR3 contains 13 residues. Germline CDR1 MNHEY, CDR2 SVGAGI. Trimming took 9 bases from V and 5 from J; bases not matched to a gene: 4. CDR3 sequence reads: CASTGTGGETQYF. In DNA, the CDR3 is TGTGCCAGTACCGGGACAGGGGGCGAGACCCAGTACTTC.

This clone has only a few counts. The chain couples TRBV6-6 to TRBJ2-1, with 9 bases lining up with TRBD2. CDR1 is MNHNY and CDR2 is SVGAGI in the germline V gene (reference sequence). The CDR3 runs 15 residues. V shed 4 bases, J shed 6 bases, and the junction held 7 bases outside the gene matches. Written as DNA, the CDR3 is TGTGCCAGCAGTTTTGTAGCGGGGGCGTCCAATGAGCAGTTCTTC. It codes for CASSFVAGASNEQFF.

This chain joins TRBV7-2 and TRBJ1-3; unclear D gene. The germline V gene has CDR1 SGHTA and CDR2 FQGNSA. There are 15 residues in the CDR3. V was clipped by 2 bases and J by 0 bases, with 8 bases between them. CDR3 coding DNA: TGTGCCAGCAGCTTATGGGCGAGCTCTGGAAACACCATATATTTT. Its protein is CASSLWASSGNTIYF.

The chain couples TRBV7-2 to TRBJ2-7, with 8 nucleotides matching TRBD2. J gave up 9 bases and V 4 bases, and 5 bases lay outside the gene matches. This CDR3 has 12 residues. Germline V gene lookup returns CDR1 SGHTA and CDR2 FQGNSA. The CDR3 loop reads CASSSLAGGQYF. The CDR3 DNA is TGTGCCAGCAGCTCCCTGGCGGGGGGGCAGTACTTC.

The chain uses TRBV25-1 and TRBJ2-1, with a tentative D call TRBD1 (5 bases). Deletions cut 4 bases from V and 2 bases from J, with 6 bases between. The CDR3 contains 13 residues. The germline gives CDR1 MGHDK, CDR2 SYGVNS. The CDR3 region is CASSADTYNEQFF. The CDR3, as DNA: TGTGCCAGCAGTGCGGACACCTACAATGAGCAGTTCTTC. Full variable domain (outside the CDR3, taken from reference TRBV25-1 and TRBJ2-1): EADIYQTPRYLVIGTGKKITLECSQTMGHDKMYWYQQDPGMELHLIHYSYGVNSTEKGDLSSESTVSRIRTEHFPLTLESARPSHTSQYLCASSADTYNEQFFGPGTRLTVL.